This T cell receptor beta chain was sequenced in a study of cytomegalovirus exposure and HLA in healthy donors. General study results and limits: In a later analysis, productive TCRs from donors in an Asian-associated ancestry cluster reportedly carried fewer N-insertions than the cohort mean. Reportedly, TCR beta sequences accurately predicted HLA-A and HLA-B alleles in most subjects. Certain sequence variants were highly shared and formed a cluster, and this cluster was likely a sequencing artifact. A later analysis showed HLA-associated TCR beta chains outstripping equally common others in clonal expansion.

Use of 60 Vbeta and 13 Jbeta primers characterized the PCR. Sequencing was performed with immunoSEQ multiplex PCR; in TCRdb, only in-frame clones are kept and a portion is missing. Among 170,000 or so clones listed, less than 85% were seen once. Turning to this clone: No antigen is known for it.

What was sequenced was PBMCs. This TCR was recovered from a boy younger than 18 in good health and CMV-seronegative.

The CDR3 nucleotides read TGTGCCAGCAGCCAAGAAGGGGCGGGGGCGAACACCGGGGAGCTGTTTTTT. Protein product: CASSQEGAGANTGELFF. V usage is TRBV4-2 and J usage is TRBJ2-2, with 7 bases that match TRBD2. The V segment lost 0 bases and the J segment 0 bases; nucleotides outside the gene matches: 4. The germline CDR1 and CDR2 sequences are LGHNA and YNFKEQ. This CDR3 comprises 17 residues.